The 26 T cell receptor beta chains below all came from one sample that was sequenced in a study of T cells in Graves' hyperthyroidism and ophthalmopathy. Researchers took RNA transcripts and amplified the TCR beta CDR3 regions from them. With the HTBI primer set, the TCR CDR3 went through a first round of RT-PCR. MiXCR was run by TCRdb on the multiplex PCR reads, yielding one entry per CDR3 protein. Of more than 450,000 distinct CDR3 sequences in the sample, 11% to 15% were seen once. Sequences were obtained from blood. These receptors all come from a woman aged 40 to 49 with Graves' hyperthyroidism.

As for this clonotype: This may arise from a read error, as a much more abundant clone is one base away. The rearrangement links TRBV20-1 to TRBJ2-7; the match to TRBD2 covers 12 bases. Looked up from germline, CDR1 is DFQATT and CDR2 is SNEGSKA (reference sequence). This CDR3 is built from 13 residues. The CDR3 reads CSAWTSGKYEQHF. DNA for the CDR3: TGCAGTGCATGGACTAGCGGGAAATACGAGCAGCACTTC.

This clonotype was detected many times. V is TRBV3-1 and J is TRBJ2-1; TRBD1 matches at 9 bases. The ends lost 1 base at V and 9 bases at J; junction bases unmatched: 4. CDR1 and CDR2 (germline): LGHDT, YNNKEL (reference sequence). The CDR3 is 14 residues long. The CDR3, as DNA: TGTGCCAGCAGCCAAGTCACAGGGGGCAGTGAGCAGTTCTTC. This codes for CASSQVTGGSEQFF.

Ten or more counts support this clonotype. This chain uses TRBV5-1 with TRBJ2-3, with 13 nucleotides matching TRBD2. Germline assignment: CDR1 SGHRS and CDR2 YFSETQ. J lost 2 bases, V lost 4 bases, and 4 bases had no gene match. This CDR3 region has 16 residues. CDR3 residues: CASSTGTSGTTDTQYF. Written as DNA, the CDR3 is TGCGCCAGCAGCACCGGGACTAGCGGGACCACAGATACGCAGTATTTT.

This clonotype was detected ten times or more. This chain connects TRBV11-2 to TRBJ2-7; 9 nucleotides match TRBD2. CDR3 length: 16 residues. Looked up from germline, CDR1 is SGHAT and CDR2 is FQNNGV. V lost 7 bases to trimming and J lost 3 bases; unmatched junction nucleotides: 13. The CDR3, as DNA: TGTGCCAGCACCCGAACCTCAGCGGGAGGAGGCTACGAGCAGTACTTC. As protein: CASTRTSAGGGYEQYF. The full variable domain, completed using reference TRBV11-2 and TRBJ2-7, is EAGVAQSPRYKIIEKRQSVAFWCNPISGHATLYWYQQILGQGPKLLIQFQNNGVVDDSQLPKDRFSAERLKGVDSTLKIQPAKLEDSAVYLCASTRTSAGGGYEQYFGPGTRLTVT.

Details on this clonotype: A much more abundant neighbour one base away suggests this may be a read error. The chain has TRBV7-8 and TRBJ2-2; D remains unclear. The V gene's germline CDR1 is SGHVS and CDR2 FQNEAQ. The CDR3 totals 17 residues. Trimming removed 2 bases from V and 6 bases from J, with 19 bases in between. CDR3 nucleotide sequence: TGTGCCAGCAGCTTAAACGCCGCAAGGGTGCCCGCCGGGGAGCTGTTTTTT. Translating gives CASSLNAARVPAGELFF.

This clonotype occurred many times. V is TRBV7-9 and J is TRBJ2-7; 7 bases are shared with TRBD2. Germline V gene sequence: CDR1 SEHNR, CDR2 FQNEAQ (reference sequence). The ends lost 6 bases at V and 3 bases at J; junction bases unmatched: 11. This CDR3 spans 15 amino acids. CDR3 sequence: CASSLDGGSVYEQYF. The CDR3 nucleotides are TGTGCCAGCAGTCTAGACGGCGGGAGTGTCTACGAGCAGTACTTC.

In this sample, this clonotype turned up a few times. The CDR3 DNA reads as TGTGCCAGCAGTGTGAATCAGGGGGCGACGAACACTGAAGCTTTCTTT. Its translation: CASSVNQGATNTEAFF. V is TRBV6-1 and J is TRBJ1-1; 8 nucleotides match TRBD1. Unmatched junction bases numbered 8, after V lost 4 bases and J lost 1 base. Germline V gene lookup returns CDR1 MNHNS and CDR2 SASEGT. The CDR3 is 16 residues long.

This clonotype was counted at least ten times. The chain joins TRBV2 to TRBJ2-7; 10 bases match TRBD1. Germline V CDR1 and CDR2: SNHLY, FYNNEI. The CDR3 is 14 residues long. With 8 bases clipped from V and 6 bases from J, the junction kept 10 bases outside the gene matches. The CDR3 DNA reads as TGTGCCAGCGGGACCCCGGGACAGGGGCCCGAGCAGTACTTC. It translates to CASGTPGQGPEQYF.

The genes are TRBV18 and TRBJ1-3, with a possible D match to TRBD1 (5 bases). Per germline, CDR1 KGHSH and CDR2 LQKENI. The CDR3 contains 15 residues. V lost 2 bases and J 1 base, leaving 9 bases between the germline ends. DNA for the CDR3: TGTGCCAGCTCACCAGGATCAGGGTCTGGAAACACCATATATTTT. This translates into CASSPGSGSGNTIYF.

Ten or more counts support this clonotype. The rearrangement links TRBV29-1 to TRBJ1-2; 8 positions match TRBD1. Germline CDR1 and CDR2: SQVTM and ANQGSEA. The CDR3 contains 12 residues. The V gene end was trimmed by 6 bases and the J gene end by 8 bases; junction bases not matched to a gene: 8. The CDR3 reads CSVARTGQGYTF. Written as DNA, the CDR3 is TGCAGCGTCGCCAGGACAGGGCAGGGCTACACCTTC.

Points on this clonotype: A read error is possible here, since a much larger clone lies one base away. The V call is TRBV4-1, the J call TRBJ1-5, with a weak D call TRBD1 (5 bases). The germline V gene has CDR1 MGHRA and CDR2 YSYEKL. This CDR3 region has 15 residues. For the CDR3, the DNA is TGCGCCAGCAGCCAAGACAGGGTAGACTATCAGCCCCGGCATTTT. This codes for CASSQDRVDYQPRHF.

In this sample, this clonotype turned up many times. This chain uses TRBV7-3 with TRBJ2-1; 7 nucleotides line up with TRBD2. The ends lost 8 bases at V and 6 bases at J; junction bases unmatched: 10. From germline, CDR1 is SGHTA and CDR2 FQGTGA. This CDR3 comprises 14 residues. CDR3 in amino acids: CASGRAGSGNEQFF. In nucleotides, the CDR3 is TGTGCCAGCGGGAGAGCGGGATCAGGCAATGAGCAGTTCTTC.

There are many counts of this clonotype. The chain couples TRBV28 to TRBJ2-4, with D possibly matching TRBD2 (5 bases). The CDR3 is 13 residues long. Per the germline V gene, CDR1 is MDHEN and CDR2 is SYDVKM. Trimming cost V 7 bases and J 8 bases, with 15 bases left between them. CDR3 region: CASMNSAEDIQYF. The CDR3 DNA reads as TGTGCCAGCATGAACAGTGCGGAGGACATTCAGTACTTC.

This clonotype has ten or more counts. The rearrangement links TRBV28 to TRBJ2-7, with 8 bases aligning to TRBD1. The CDR3 length is 14 residues. Germline trimming cut 7 bases from V and 4 bases from J; bases unmatched to any gene: 9. Germline CDR1 reads MDHEN; CDR2 reads SYDVKM. The CDR3 region has the DNA TGTGCCAGCACCGAGACAGGGGAAATATACGAGCAGTACTTC. Amino acids: CASTETGEIYEQYF.

This clonotype came up many times. DNA for the CDR3: TGCAGTGCCTCGACTAGCGGGAGGCACACCAGCACAGATACGCAGTATTTT. Residues: CSASTSGRHTSTDTQYF. The V gene is TRBV20-1, the J gene TRBJ2-3; 13 bases align to TRBD2. V gave up 6 bases and J gave up 0 bases; unmatched junction bases: 9. Germline lookup yields CDR1 DFQATT and CDR2 SNEGSKA (reference sequence). This CDR3 is 17 amino acids long.

Ten or more counts support this clonotype. The chain is built from TRBV30 and TRBJ1-5; D not resolved. Looked up from germline, CDR1 is GTSNPN and CDR2 is SVGIG (reference sequence). CDR3 size: 15 residues. V gave up 3 bases and J gave up 2 bases, with 14 bases separating them. The CDR3 is CAWSLGGTGNQPQHF. The CDR3, as DNA: TGTGCCTGGAGCCTGGGTGGCACCGGCAATCAGCCCCAGCATTTT.

This clonotype was detected ten times or more. CDR3 sequence: CASREGHSAAPLHF. DNA of the CDR3: TGTGCCAGCAGGGAAGGACACTCGGCCGCACCCCTCCACTTT. This chain joins TRBV28 and TRBJ1-6; a possible D gene is TRBD1 (5 bases). The ends were cut back, 6 bases at V and 11 bases at J, with 17 bases in the middle. The germline V gene has CDR1 MDHEN and CDR2 SYDVKM. The CDR3 is 14 amino acids.

Many counts were recorded for this clonotype. The chain employs TRBV20-1 and TRBJ2-3; D not certain. Deletions cut 3 bases from V and 3 bases from J, with 16 bases between. CDR1 and CDR2 from the germline V gene are DFQATT and SNEGSKA (reference sequence). The CDR3 is 15 amino acids. The DNA of the CDR3 is TGCAGTGCTAGCCCCCCTAGTGAATGGACAGATACGCAGTATTTT. It specifies CSASPPSEWTDTQYF.

The chain couples TRBV10-2 to TRBJ2-3, with 8 bases aligning to TRBD2. The length of the CDR3 is 19 residues. V lost 0 bases, J lost 1 base, and 12 bases stayed unmatched. Looked up from germline, CDR1 is WSHSY and CDR2 is SAAADI. CDR3 sequence reads: CASSESYAGGPKGTDTQYF. CDR3 coding DNA: TGCGCCAGCAGTGAGTCTTATGCGGGAGGCCCCAAAGGCACAGATACGCAGTATTTT.

As regards this clonotype: This may arise from a read error, as a much more abundant clone is one base away. V usage is TRBV7-2 and J usage is TRBJ2-1, with 9 bases identical to TRBD2. The CDR3 runs 16 residues. Germline V CDR1 and CDR2: SGHTA, FQGNSA. For the CDR3, the DNA is TGTGCCAGCAACTTAGGGTCTAGCGGGAAGTACAATGAGCAGTTCTTC. Translating it yields CASNLGSSGKYNEQFF.

The chain has TRBV5-1 and TRBJ2-1, with 10 bases matching TRBD2. V lost 9 bases and J lost 5; bases outside the gene matches: 8. This CDR3 spans 14 amino acids. Germline V gives CDR1 SGHRS, CDR2 YFSETQ. The CDR3 region is CATRTSGTDNEQFF. In DNA form, the CDR3 reads TGCGCCACTAGGACTAGCGGAACTGACAATGAGCAGTTCTTC.

This clonotype was counted a few times. This chain links TRBV6-1 with TRBJ1-2; D gene uncertain. The length of the CDR3 is 14 residues. Germline CDR1 and CDR2: MNHNS and SASEGT. With 6 bases removed from V and 2 bases from J, the gap between germline ends came to 13 bases. The CDR3 protein is CASRDGVENYGYTF. The CDR3 DNA is TGTGCCAGCAGGGATGGGGTGGAAAACTATGGCTACACCTTC.

At least ten counts were recorded for this clonotype. The J gene is TRBJ2-1, the V gene TRBV11-3, with 7 positions matching TRBD2. V was pared by 2 bases and J by 3 bases, with 10 bases of the junction left unmatched. Germline V lookup: CDR1 SGHNT, CDR2 YENEEA. The length of the CDR3 is 17 residues. CDR3 residues: CASSLTGGPLIYNEQFF. In DNA, the CDR3 is TGTGCCAGCAGCTTAACGGGAGGACCTCTTATCTACAATGAGCAGTTCTTC.

This clonotype has a count of ten or more. The chain has TRBV2 and TRBJ1-2; TRBD1 matches at 7 bases. Germline values: CDR1 SNHLY, CDR2 FYNNEI. Germline trimming cut 6 bases from V and 7 bases from J; bases unmatched to any gene: 8. The CDR3 is 13 residues long. The DNA of the CDR3 is TGTGCCAGCAGGAGCAGGGGGATTGGTGGCTACACCTTC. Translation: CASRSRGIGGYTF.

In this sample, this clonotype turned up a few times. The chain employs TRBV5-8 and TRBJ2-3; D possibly uses TRBD1 or TRBD2 (5 bases each). Looked up from germline, CDR1 is SGHTS and CDR2 is YDEGEE. This CDR3 has 15 residues. Deletions cut 2 bases from V and 1 base from J, with 11 bases between. The CDR3 sequence: CASSLDLGGTDTQYF. The CDR3 nucleotides read TGTGCCAGCAGCTTAGATCTGGGGGGCACAGATACGCAGTATTTT.

This clonotype was seen a few times. The V call is TRBV6-1, the J call TRBJ2-5; 8 bases agree with TRBD1. CDR1 MNHNS and CDR2 SASEGT come from the germline V gene. The CDR3 spans 15 residues. Trimming at V came to 5 bases and at J to 4 bases, leaving 9 bases not matched to a gene. CDR3 nucleotide sequence: TGTGCCAGCAGTCGATTCGACAGGGGAGGAGAGACCCAGTACTTC. Its translation: CASSRFDRGGETQYF.